The 3 T cell receptor beta chains in this list originate from one sample, sequenced in a study of blood T cell repertoires in COVID-19 (dated by TCRdb to about 2020). To prepare the library, the immunoSEQ multiplex PCR assay was applied. The clones in this table, taken by TCRdb from immuneACCESS, are in-frame only. Not every clone is retained; where verified, under half of the shortfall comes from an unresolved V gene, and the cause of the rest is unknown. Present in this sample are some 180,000 clones, around 82% of which were seen just once. The ten largest clones represent roughly a tenth of the sample. Sample: peripheral blood. Receptors were obtained from a man between 65 and 85 years old with active or convalescent COVID-19.

J is TRBJ2-7 and V is TRBV18; perhaps TRBD1 as D (6 bases). Germline assignment: CDR1 KGHSH and CDR2 LQKENI. This CDR3 is 15 amino acids long. Between the trimmed V and J ends, which lost 3 bases and 2 bases, there was a span of 14 bases. CDR3 coding DNA: TGTGCCAGCTCACCTGGGGGCAGGACGACCTACGAGCAGTACTTC. Translation: CASSPGGRTTYEQYF.

This rearrangement joins TRBV6-5 to TRBJ1-6; D is unclear. This CDR3 region has 16 residues. Between the trimmed V and J ends, which lost 2 bases and 6 bases, there was a span of 14 bases. CDR1 and CDR2 from the germline V gene are MNHEY and SVGAGI. This chain's CDR3 is CASSYGFDSPNSPLHF. CDR3 bases: TGTGCCAGCAGTTACGGTTTCGATAGCCCTAATTCACCCCTCCACTTT.

This clone was recorded once. The chain recombines TRBV11-3 with TRBJ1-1, with D unclear. The CDR3 sequence is 13 residues long. CDR1 and CDR2 (germline): SGHNT, YENEEA. V gave up 3 bases and J gave up 10 bases, with 15 bases separating them. DNA for the CDR3: TGTGCCAGCAGCTTGGACGGGATTTCAGGAGCTTTCTTT. It translates to CASSLDGISGAFF.